This passage covers 24 T cell receptor beta chains from one sample sequenced in a study of T cells in localized non-small cell lung cancer. Profiled with immunoSEQ multiplex PCR; TCRdb holds only in-frame clones, not every one. In the table there are about 46,000 clones, 81% of which are singletons. This specimen consisted of peripheral blood mononuclear cells, obtained before any cancer treatment. These receptors were collected from a man between 40 and 75 years old with stage III lung adenocarcinoma.

The rearrangement links TRBV7-8 to TRBJ2-7; 7 bases fit TRBD1. J gave up 3 bases and V 5 bases, and 7 bases lay outside the gene matches. Germline V gene data show CDR1 as SGHVS and CDR2 as FQNEAQ. The CDR3 contains 14 residues. Written as DNA, the CDR3 is TGTGCCAGCAGCCCAACAGGGGCAAGCTACGAGCAGTACTTC. Translating it yields CASSPTGASYEQYF.

There are a few counts of this clone. The chain combines TRBV27 with TRBJ2-2; 7 bases line up with TRBD1. The CDR3 covers 13 residues. Per the germline V gene, CDR1 is MNHEY and CDR2 is SMNVEV (reference sequence). The V segment lost 5 bases and the J segment 10 bases; nucleotides outside the gene matches: 7. Here the CDR3 DNA reads TGTGCCAGCAGTCGGACAGGAAGAGCGGAGCTGTTTTTT. Translating it yields CASSRTGRAELFF.

The chain uses TRBV5-1 and TRBJ2-3; 8 positions match TRBD2. Germline trimming cut 2 bases from V and 1 base from J; bases unmatched to any gene: 6. CDR1 is SGHRS and CDR2 is YFSETQ in the germline V gene. The CDR3 contains 16 residues. The CDR3 region is CASSLPSGGGTDTQYF. The CDR3 DNA sequence: TGCGCCAGCAGCTTACCCAGCGGGGGAGGCACAGATACGCAGTATTTT.

V gene TRBV2 combines with J gene TRBJ2-5; the D gene is possibly TRBD2 (5 bases). Trimming left V 4 bases short and J 5 bases short, with 17 bases between. The V gene's germline CDR1 is SNHLY and CDR2 FYNNEI. CDR3 size: 15 residues. DNA for the CDR3: TGTGCCAGCAGTGTACAAAGCATAAGGGAGGAGACCCAGTACTTC. It is translated as CASSVQSIREETQYF.

With regard to this clone: This sample also contains other DNA sequences that code for the same CDR3. The chain links TRBV5-1 to TRBJ2-1, with D perhaps matching TRBD1 (6 bases). The CDR3 has 16 amino acids. Germline loops: CDR1 SGHRS, CDR2 YFSETQ. Trimming removed 1 base at V and 3 bases at J, with 14 bases between. The CDR3 nucleotides read TGCGCCAGCAGCTTGCTGGGACAAGGCGACTACAATGAGCAGTTCTTC. This sequence encodes CASSLLGQGDYNEQFF.

J is TRBJ2-5 and V is TRBV6-6; maybe TRBD2 (5 bases). Trimming took 0 bases from V and 4 from J, leaving 12 bases between them. CDR1 is MNHNY and CDR2 is SVGAGI in the germline V gene (reference sequence). This CDR3 contains 15 residues. CDR3 region: CASSYSTGRGETQYF. DNA of the CDR3: TGTGCCAGCAGTTACTCTACCGGACGGGGAGAGACCCAGTACTTC.

The genes are TRBV6-5 and TRBJ1-1; no definite D call. Trimming took 4 bases from V and 8 from J, leaving 5 bases between them. CDR1 is MNHEY and CDR2 is SVGAGI in the germline V gene. The CDR3 runs to 10 residues. The CDR3 coding sequence is TGTGCCAGCAGTTCCATAGAAGCTTTCTTT. Translation gives CASSSIEAFF.

J is TRBJ1-2 and V is TRBV7-2; no clear D gene. V dropped 1 base and J dropped 7 bases, with 19 bases sitting between them. The germline V gene encodes CDR1 SGHTA and CDR2 FQGNSA. CDR3 length equals 16 residues. Here the CDR3 reads CASSLGVSGGGSGYTF. Here the CDR3 DNA reads TGTGCCAGCAGCTTAGGGGTGTCAGGTGGTGGTAGTGGCTACACCTTC.

This clone was recorded only once. This chain connects TRBV2 to TRBJ2-1; 9 nucleotides agree with TRBD2. The trim removed 6 bases at V and 0 bases at J, leaving 6 bases unmatched. The CDR3 extends over 16 amino acids. The germline V gene has CDR1 SNHLY and CDR2 FYNNEI. CDR3 bases: TGTGCCAGCAGGGTCGGCGGGGGGGCCTCCTACAATGAGCAGTTCTTC. Translation gives CASRVGGGASYNEQFF.

Comments on this clone: Additional DNA sequences in this sample encode the identical CDR3. The genes are TRBV5-6 and TRBJ1-1; weak D call: TRBD1 (6 bases). V gave up 4 bases and J gave up 0 bases, with 25 bases separating them. This CDR3 is 19 amino acids long. Germline V CDR1 and CDR2: SGHDT, YYEEEE. CDR3 protein: CASSHLSDRRVPMNTEAFF. Written as DNA, the CDR3 is TGTGCCAGCAGCCATCTTTCTGACAGGAGGGTTCCTATGAACACTGAAGCTTTCTTT.

The chain joins TRBV19 to TRBJ1-5; no definite D call. Germline CDR1 and CDR2: LNHDA and SQIVND (reference sequence). The CDR3 runs 15 residues. Between the trimmed V and J ends, which lost 5 bases and 0 bases, there was a span of 11 bases. CDR3 DNA: TGTGCCAGTAGTCCTGAAGGGTCTAGCAATCAGCCCCAGCATTTT. It codes for CASSPEGSSNQPQHF. Combining the CDR3 with reference TRBV19 and TRBJ1-5 gives the whole variable domain DGGITQSPKYLFRKEGQNVTLSCEQNLNHDAMYWYRQDPGQGLRLIYYSQIVNDFQKGDIAEGYSVSREKKESFPLTVTSAQKNPTAFYLCASSPEGSSNQPQHFGDGTRLSIL.

CDR3 DNA sequence: TGTGCCAGCTCGCCCCCCGGGAGGGCCCCCAATGAGCAGTTCTTC. Its protein product is CASSPPGRAPNEQFF. The chain recombines TRBV18 with TRBJ2-1; 8 bases fit TRBD2. Losses at the gene ends were 6 bases for V and 6 bases for J; bases not matched to a gene: 10. The CDR3 runs 15 residues. Germline V gene sequence: CDR1 KGHSH, CDR2 LQKENI.

V and J are TRBV7-7 and TRBJ2-7; possibly TRBD2 for D (5 bases). Trimming cost V 3 bases and J 2 bases, with 11 bases left between them. Germline V lookup: CDR1 SSHAT, CDR2 FNYEAQ (reference sequence). CDR3 length: 14 residues. The CDR3 bases are TGTGCCAGCAGCTTTGAGGGTCTACCCTACGAGCAGTACTTC. Translation: CASSFEGLPYEQYF.

This clone was found once. The chain couples TRBV11-2 to TRBJ1-1, with a tentative D call TRBD1 (6 bases). Germline-derived CDR1 and CDR2 are SGHAT and FQNNGV. V lost 4 bases, J lost 7 bases, and 13 bases lay in between. The CDR3 totals 13 residues. CDR3 bases: TGTGCCAGCAGCTCGATAGGGGGACTTGAAGCTTTCTTT. Protein product: CASSSIGGLEAFF.

The rearrangement links TRBV30 to TRBJ2-7, with D possibly matching TRBD2 (6 bases). Deletions cut 0 bases from V and 4 bases from J, with 13 bases between. Germline CDR1 is GTSNPN and CDR2 is SVGIG (reference sequence). The CDR3 loop spans 14 amino acids. CDR3 in amino acids: CAWSVTGSGYEQYF. CDR3 DNA: TGTGCCTGGAGTGTGACCGGGAGCGGGTACGAGCAGTACTTC. The whole variable domain, filled in from reference TRBV30 and TRBJ2-7, reads SQTIHQWPATLVQPVGSPLSLECTVEGTSNPNLYWYRQAAGRGLQLLFYSVGIGQISSEVPQNLSASRPQDRQFILSSKKLLLSDSGFYLCAWSVTGSGYEQYFGPGTRLTVT.

This sequence joins TRBV6-6 and TRBJ2-1; weak D call: TRBD1 (6 bases). The CDR3 runs 12 residues. Trimming removed 2 bases from V and 14 bases from J, with 13 bases in between. CDR1 is MNHNY and CDR2 is SVGAGI in the germline V gene (reference sequence). The chain's CDR3 is CASSYRVGQKFF. The CDR3 DNA is TGTGCCAGCAGTTACCGGGTCGGACAGAAGTTCTTC.

CDR3 coding DNA: TGTGCCAGCAGTTACCGGACAGGGGGGTTTGGCTACACCTTC. The encoded protein is CASSYRTGGFGYTF. This sequence joins TRBV6-5 and TRBJ1-2; 10 bases match TRBD1. CDR1 is MNHEY, CDR2 SVGAGI, per germline. J was trimmed by 7 bases and V by 2 bases; bases with no gene match: 4. The CDR3 is 14 amino acids.

V gene TRBV6-5 combines with J gene TRBJ2-5; perhaps TRBD1 as D (6 bases). This CDR3 comprises 14 residues. The V end lost 4 bases, the J end lost 2 bases, and 11 bases lay between the germline ends. Germline CDR1 reads MNHEY; CDR2 reads SVGAGI. CDR3 nucleotides: TGTGCCAGCAGTTTTCGGACAGCGCAAGAGACCCAGTACTTC. This gives the protein CASSFRTAQETQYF.

The chain has TRBV27 and TRBJ2-7, with TRBD1 identical over 8 bases. Losses at the gene ends were 5 bases for V and 4 bases for J; bases not matched to a gene: 4. The CDR3 is made up of 13 amino acids. CDR1 and CDR2 (germline): MNHEY, SMNVEV (reference sequence). As DNA, the CDR3 is TGTGCCAGCAGTGTCGACAGGGGTTACGAGCAGTACTTC. This gives the protein CASSVDRGYEQYF.

The chain recombines TRBV30 with TRBJ2-6; D uncertain. The CDR3 loop spans 14 amino acids. The V gene's germline CDR1 is GTSNPN and CDR2 SVGIG (reference sequence). The V gene lost 3 bases and the J gene lost 4 bases, with 10 bases spanning the gap. The CDR3 loop reads CAWRVSWGANVLTF. CDR3 DNA sequence: TGTGCCTGGAGGGTTTCCTGGGGGGCCAACGTCCTGACTTTC.

The J gene is TRBJ2-5, the V gene TRBV7-6; D is uncertain. CDR3 length: 13 residues. Per the germline V gene, CDR1 is SGHVS and CDR2 is FNYEAQ. V gave up 1 base and J gave up 2 bases, with 5 bases separating them. CDR3 sequence: CASSLGQQETQYF. The CDR3 bases are TGTGCCAGCAGCTTAGGGCAGCAAGAGACCCAGTACTTC.

Remarks on this clone: Other DNA sequences in the sample encode the same CDR3. The genes are TRBV6-5 and TRBJ2-2; possible D gene TRBD1, 6 bases. Germline CDR1 reads MNHEY; CDR2 reads SVGAGI. Trimming shortened V by 4 bases and J by 6 bases, and 12 bases separated the two germline ends. This CDR3 contains 14 residues. The CDR3 here is CASSLSGGAGELFF. Here the CDR3 DNA reads TGTGCCAGCAGTTTATCTGGGGGCGCCGGGGAGCTGTTTTTT.

The V and J genes are TRBV6-5 and TRBJ2-2, with D maybe TRBD2 (6 bases). Germline assignment: CDR1 MNHEY and CDR2 SVGAGI. The CDR3 extends over 14 amino acids. The V and J ends lost 6 bases and 7 bases respectively, with 15 bases between them. CDR3 DNA sequence: TGTGCCAGCAGGCCCCCGGGAGTAAACGGGGAGCTGTTTTTT. Protein product: CASRPPGVNGELFF.

The chain has TRBV11-2 and TRBJ2-7, with 7 nucleotides matching TRBD1. This CDR3 has 13 amino acids. The ends lost 5 bases at V and 3 bases at J; junction bases unmatched: 4. Germline CDR1 and CDR2: SGHAT and FQNNGV. The CDR3 here is CASSPGTVYEQYF. In nucleotides, the CDR3 is TGTGCCAGCAGCCCAGGGACAGTCTACGAGCAGTACTTC.